This TCR beta chain originates from a study of blood T cell repertoires in COVID-19. V lost 1 base to trimming and J lost 4 bases, with 7 bases between them. Germline-derived CDR1 and CDR2 are SGHAT and FQDESV (reference sequence). This CDR3 is 13 amino acids long. Authors' analysis steps: Scientists estimated how many nucleated cells there were by amplifying reference gene primers. TCRdb's copy holds only in-frame clones and misses some; the assay was immunoSEQ multiplex PCR. The V and J calls and the clone size are those of that table, but D and trimming were determined from the DNA. The repertoire consists of tens of thousands of clones, with around three quarters occurring once and the leading ten covering around 28%.

This chain joins TRBV11-1 and TRBJ1-1, with D uncertain. Sequencing used peripheral blood. This TCR derives from a woman older than 75 with active or convalescent COVID-19. The chain's CDR3 is CASSLEFGTEAFF. The CDR3 DNA reads as TGTGCCAGCAGCTTAGAGTTCGGCACTGAAGCTTTCTTT.